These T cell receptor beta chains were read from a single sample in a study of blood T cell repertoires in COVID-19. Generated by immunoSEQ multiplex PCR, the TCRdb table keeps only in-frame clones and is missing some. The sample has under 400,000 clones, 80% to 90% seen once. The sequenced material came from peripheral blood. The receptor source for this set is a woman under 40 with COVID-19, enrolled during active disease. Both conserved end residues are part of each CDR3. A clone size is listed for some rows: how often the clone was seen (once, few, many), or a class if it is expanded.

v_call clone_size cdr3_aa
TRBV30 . CAWNRRTGGEKLFF
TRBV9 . CASSVGGRSGELFF
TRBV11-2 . CASSPSGSAYEQYF
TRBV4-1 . CASSPLAFNEQFF
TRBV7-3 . CASSPIPRATGANVLTF
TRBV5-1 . CASSSSGRARYDEQFF
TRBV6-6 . CASSYSGTRSYNEQFF
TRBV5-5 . CASSLDGEVYEQYF
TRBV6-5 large CASSGLAGMYEQYF
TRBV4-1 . CASSLRDTQETQYF
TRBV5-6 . CASSGAGTAEKLFF
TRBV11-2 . CASSLRTGVNQPQHF
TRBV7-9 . CASSSGTVSNQPQHF
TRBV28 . CASSSRTGGYEKLFF
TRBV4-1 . CASSPDVWASSYEQYF
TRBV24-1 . CATSDVGQGNYEQYF
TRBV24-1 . CATSDAGNYGYTF
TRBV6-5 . CASSYTPQEPYNEQFF
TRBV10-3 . CAISAGQGPNEKLFF
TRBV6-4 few CASSDSRTGETGELFF
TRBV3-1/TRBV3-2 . CASSTRGLTEAFF
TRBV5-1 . CASSRTRAYTDGYTF
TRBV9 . CASSVSSGGYGEQFF
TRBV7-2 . CASSLLTSGKTEQFF
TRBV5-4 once CASGGGHSPDTQYF
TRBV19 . CASSPGTGVQETQYF
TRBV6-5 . CASSPAGLDEAFF
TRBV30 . CAWSPGLAGSTDTQYF
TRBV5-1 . CASSVGQGTGYTF
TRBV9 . CASSVAGTSGNTIYF
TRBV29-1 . CSVLFPGQGASGYTF
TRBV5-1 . CASSRGENTEAFF
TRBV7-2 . CASSPQNSGIQYF
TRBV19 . CASSWSLARNEQFF
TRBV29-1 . CSVDGGTIYEQYF
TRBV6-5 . CASTRGSREKLFF
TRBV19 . CASSMGRTSGRASGETQYF
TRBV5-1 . CASSSRREQYF
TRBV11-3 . CASSLGPGRADTQYF
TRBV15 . CATSREQVSPLHF
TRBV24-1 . CATSAQDRGGNEQFF
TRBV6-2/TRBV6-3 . CASSSWTGGYGYTF
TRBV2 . CASSPTANTGELFF